Listed here are 5 T cell receptor beta chains from one sample, sequenced in a study. MiXCR, run by TCRdb on the 5' RACE reads, gives a single entry per CDR3 protein. Among about 60,000 distinct CDR3 sequences listed, more than 25% were seen once. The sample comprised tumor-infiltrating naive CD4+ T cells sorted from the breast tumor. Subset given: naive CD4+ T cells, CD4+CD45RA+CD25-. These receptors originate from a female donor with breast cancer.

The rearrangement links TRBV5-1 to TRBJ1-1; no firm D call. Germline lookup yields CDR1 SGHRS and CDR2 YFSETQ. Trimming pared 0 bases from V and 8 bases from J, leaving 11 bases between. CDR3 size: 13 residues. CDR3 in DNA: TGCGCCAGCAGCTTGGCAGATAGGCTCGAAGCTTTCTTT. Translated, it gives CASSLADRLEAFF.

The chain has TRBV4-1 and TRBJ1-1; no clear D gene. Trimming pared 5 bases from V and 6 bases from J, leaving 22 bases between. This CDR3 comprises 16 residues. Germline V CDR1 and CDR2: MGHRA, YSYEKL. DNA of the CDR3: TGCGCCAGCAGCTTCCAGGTAGAGGTTATTGTCGCTGAAGCTTTCTTT. Translating gives CASSFQVEVIVAEAFF.

The table lists this clonotype with many counts. The genes are TRBV20-1 and TRBJ1-2; the match to TRBD1 covers 10 bases. Germline CDR1 reads DFQATT; CDR2 reads SNEGSKA (reference sequence). This CDR3 has 14 amino acids. V lost 1 base and J lost 3; bases outside the gene matches: 2. The CDR3 region has the DNA TGCAGTGCTAGAGGGACAGGGGGAGACTATGGCTACACCTTC. Amino acid sequence: CSARGTGGDYGYTF.

This clonotype was seen a handful of times. The chain has TRBV5-1 and TRBJ1-2, with 8 bases matching TRBD1. Trimming removed 4 bases from V and 4 bases from J; junction bases left unmatched: 6. Germline assignment: CDR1 SGHRS and CDR2 YFSETQ. The CDR3 consists of 14 residues. The CDR3 reads CASSQRQGSYGYTF. The CDR3 DNA reads TGCGCCAGCAGCCAAAGACAGGGGAGCTATGGCTACACCTTC.

As to this clonotype: This CDR3 is missing its conserved last phenylalanine or tryptophan, likely due to a read error. CDR3 DNA: TGTGCCAGCAGTTTACCCCAGGGGTATAACGAGCAGTACCTC. It encodes CASSLPQGYNEQYL. The chain carries TRBV12-3 or TRBV12-4 and TRBJ2-7; maybe TRBD1 (6 bases). The CDR3 consists of 14 residues. The ends were cut back, 2 bases at V and 5 bases at J, with 13 bases in the middle.